This TCR beta chain is from a study of cytomegalovirus exposure and HLA in healthy donors. Amplification used 60 Vbeta primers and 13 Jbeta primers. Sequencing was performed with immunoSEQ multiplex PCR; in TCRdb, only in-frame clones are kept and a portion is missing. In the table there are 100,000 to 150,000 clones, over 70% of which are singletons. There are 17 residues in the CDR3. Trimming at V came to 2 bases and at J to 1 base, leaving 5 bases not matched to a gene. Germline lookup yields CDR1 LGHNA and CDR2 YNFKEQ. This clone was seen only a few times. The TCR was taken from a man aged 18 to 35 in good health and CMV-seropositive. The sample taken for sequencing was PBMCs. The chain joins TRBV4-2 to TRBJ2-3, with TRBD2 matching 11 bases. For the CDR3, the DNA is TGTGCCAGCAGCCAACCCCTTAGCGGGGGGGGCACAGATACGCAGTATTTT. Encoded protein: CASSQPLSGGGTDTQYF.